The 22 T cell receptor beta chains presented below share a single source sample, sequenced in a study of control samples from healthy donors and cancer patients. The repertoire was sequenced with immunoSEQ multiplex PCR; TCRdb's copy has only in-frame clones and lacks some. The sample carries roughly 49,000 clones, about 92% recorded once. The source material was PBMCs. The receptors here all came from a young man with colorectal cancer.

The rearrangement joins TRBV5-1 to TRBJ2-1, with D unresolved. With 5 bases removed from V and 1 base from J, the gap between germline ends came to 16 bases. Germline assignment: CDR1 SGHRS and CDR2 YFSETQ. The CDR3 contains 16 residues. CDR3 nucleotides: TGCGCCAGCAGTGGCGATATAATACGATCCTACAATGAGCAGTTCTTC. Amino acid sequence: CASSGDIIRSYNEQFF.

This rearrangement joins TRBV6-5 to TRBJ1-2; D unresolved. The CDR3 runs to 13 residues. The V end lost 0 bases, the J end lost 4 bases, and 6 bases lay between the germline ends. Germline V gives CDR1 MNHEY, CDR2 SVGAGI. CDR3 in DNA: TGTGCCAGCAGTTACTCGGTTCGCTATGGCTACACCTTC. It yields the protein CASSYSVRYGYTF.

This clone was seen only once. Distinct nucleotide sequences in the sample also encode this CDR3. The rearrangement joins TRBV5-1 to TRBJ1-1; 7 nucleotides match TRBD1. V shed 4 bases, J shed 0 bases, and the junction held 6 bases outside the gene matches. CDR1 and CDR2 from the germline V gene are SGHRS and YFSETQ. The CDR3 covers 15 residues. The CDR3 region is CASSTRTGMNTEAFF. The CDR3 nucleotides read TGCGCCAGCAGCACTCGGACAGGCATGAACACTGAAGCTTTCTTT.

The genes are TRBV5-6 and TRBJ1-5, with D hard to call. V lost 0 bases and J lost 3, with 10 bases in between. The CDR3 extends over 15 amino acids. Germline-derived CDR1 and CDR2 are SGHDT and YYEEEE. As DNA, the CDR3 is TGTGCCAGCAGCTTGGCGTTGGCTTTCAATCAGCCCCAGCATTTT. Protein: CASSLALAFNQPQHF. Using reference TRBV5-6 and TRBJ1-5 for the parts outside the CDR3, the full variable domain is DAGVTQSPTHLIKTRGQQVTLRCSPKSGHDTVSWYQQALGQGPQFIFQYYEEEERQRGNFPDRFSGHQFPNYSSELNVNALLLGDSALYLCASSLALAFNQPQHFGDGTRLSIL.

Details on this clone: One junction end does not reproduce the germline sequence, and a read error may be involved. The CDR3 DNA sequence: TGTGCCAGCAGCTTGGTCCAAGGGACCCAGTACTTC. Its protein product is CASSLVQGTQYF. The chain combines TRBV5-6 with TRBJ2-5, with D unresolved. Looked up from germline, CDR1 is SGHDT and CDR2 is YYEEEE. This CDR3 comprises 12 residues.

The genes are TRBV6-1 and TRBJ1-2, with no clear D. Germline loops: CDR1 MNHNS, CDR2 SASEGT. Trimming cost V 1 base and J 1 base, with 7 bases left between them. This CDR3 is built from 14 residues. The CDR3 nucleotides read TGTGCCAGCAGTGAAGGCGGGGATAACTATGGCTACACCTTC. It codes for CASSEGGDNYGYTF.

This clone appeared once. This rearrangement joins TRBV6-1 to TRBJ2-1; D call uncertain. Germline CDR1 MNHNS, CDR2 SASEGT. The CDR3 loop spans 14 amino acids. V was pared by 2 bases and J by 4 bases, with 9 bases between. The CDR3 loop is CASSESPEYNEQFF. The CDR3 DNA follows: TGTGCCAGCAGTGAAAGCCCCGAGTACAATGAGCAGTTCTTC.

This clone was counted once. CDR3 loop: CASSVRGDQAFF. CDR3 DNA sequence: TGTGCCAGCAGCGTACGGGGGGACCAAGCTTTCTTT. The chain uses TRBV9 and TRBJ1-1; D perhaps matches TRBD1 (5 bases). This CDR3 spans 12 amino acids. The germline V gene encodes CDR1 SGDLS and CDR2 YYNGEE. The ends were cut back, 1 base at V and 9 bases at J, with 10 bases in the middle.

The chain carries TRBV11-2 and TRBJ2-5; TRBD1 agrees at 12 bases. This CDR3 spans 15 amino acids. V shed 6 bases and J 7 bases; nucleotides not matched to a gene: 9. Germline assignment: CDR1 SGHAT and CDR2 FQNNGV. The CDR3: CASRAGGQGAGTQYF. The DNA for the CDR3 is TGTGCCAGCAGGGCAGGGGGACAGGGGGCAGGGACCCAGTACTTC.

The chain employs TRBV19 and TRBJ2-1, with D perhaps matching TRBD1 or TRBD2 (6 bases each). The CDR3 is 13 residues long. V was clipped by 3 bases and J by 6 bases, with 9 bases between them. Germline CDR1 reads LNHDA; CDR2 reads SQIVND (reference sequence). The CDR3 bases are TGTGCCAGTAGTATTGGAGGGGGCAATGAGCAGTTCTTC. This gives the protein CASSIGGGNEQFF. The whole variable domain, filled in from reference TRBV19 and TRBJ2-1, reads DGGITQSPKYLFRKEGQNVTLSCEQNLNHDAMYWYRQDPGQGLRLIYYSQIVNDFQKGDIAEGYSVSREKKESFPLTVTSAQKNPTAFYLCASSIGGGNEQFFGPGTRLTVL.

This clone has a single count. The J gene is TRBJ2-1, the V gene TRBV30, with unresolved D. The CDR3 spans 14 residues. The ends were cut back, 3 bases at V and 7 bases at J, with 16 bases in the middle. Per germline, CDR1 GTSNPN and CDR2 SVGIG (reference sequence). The DNA of the CDR3 is TGTGCCTGGAGACAACCGGGCAGGAAGAATGAGCAGTTCTTC. It translates to CAWRQPGRKNEQFF.

The chain carries TRBV19 and TRBJ1-1; the D gene is possibly TRBD1 (6 bases). CDR3 length equals 14 residues. CDR1 is LNHDA and CDR2 is SQIVND in the germline V gene (reference sequence). V lost 6 bases and J lost 5, with 16 bases in between. CDR3 amino acids: CASSPPGEGTEAFF. The CDR3 nucleotides read TGTGCCAGTAGCCCACCAGGGGAGGGGACTGAAGCTTTCTTT.

The genes are TRBV5-4 and TRBJ1-6, with 7 nucleotides matching TRBD1. This CDR3 comprises 15 residues. Trimming removed 0 bases from V and 5 bases from J; junction bases left unmatched: 2. The germline CDR1 and CDR2 sequences are SGHNT and YYREEE (reference sequence). The CDR3 loop reads CASSLDGTDNSPLHF. The CDR3 DNA reads TGTGCCAGCAGCTTGGATGGGACAGATAATTCACCCCTCCACTTT.

The chain combines TRBV7-8 with TRBJ2-3; D not resolved. V shed 5 bases and J shed 6 bases, with 12 bases lying between them. This CDR3 is 13 amino acids long. Germline values: CDR1 SGHVS, CDR2 FQNEAQ. This CDR3 is CASSPPSWDTQYF. CDR3 DNA: TGTGCCAGCAGCCCACCGTCCTGGGATACGCAGTATTTT. The entire variable domain, with the rest obtained from reference TRBV7-8 and TRBJ2-3, is as follows: GAGVSQSPRYKVAKRGQDVALRCDPISGHVSLFWYQQALGQGPEFLTYFQNEAQLDKSGLPSDRFFAERPEGSVSTLKIQRTQQEDSAVYLCASSPPSWDTQYFGPGTRLTVL.

This sequence joins TRBV7-2 and TRBJ2-1; a weak D match, TRBD2 (5 bases). Trimming cost V 5 bases and J 3 bases, with 14 bases left between them. CDR1 is SGHTA and CDR2 is FQGNSA in the germline V gene. The CDR3 spans 15 residues. Here the CDR3 DNA reads TGTGCCAGCAGCCTGGACTCGTCCCGCTACAATGAGCAGTTCTTC. Its protein product is CASSLDSSRYNEQFF.

This clone was recorded only once. V gene TRBV5-4 combines with J gene TRBJ2-5, with D maybe TRBD1 (6 bases). The CDR3 runs to 13 residues. The germline V gene has CDR1 SGHNT and CDR2 YYREEE (reference sequence). V was shortened by 4 bases and J by 0 bases, with 7 bases between the two germline ends. The CDR3 region has the DNA TGTGCCAGCAGCGGACAGTACCAAGAGACCCAGTACTTC. It yields the protein CASSGQYQETQYF.

There are a few counts of this clone. The V call is TRBV27, the J call TRBJ1-2, with D possibly matching TRBD1 (5 bases). Trimming left V 6 bases short and J 4 bases short, with 12 bases between. Germline CDR1 MNHEY, CDR2 SMNVEV (reference sequence). The CDR3 length is 13 residues. CDR3 protein: CASSGDPIYGYTF. The CDR3 region has the DNA TGTGCCAGCAGCGGGGACCCTATCTATGGCTACACCTTC.

The V call is TRBV11-2, the J call TRBJ2-2, with 9 bases identical to TRBD2. The germline V gene has CDR1 SGHAT and CDR2 FQNNGV. CDR3 size: 15 residues. V gave up 7 bases and J gave up 3 bases; unmatched junction bases: 6. CDR3 protein: CASTFSGGYTGELFF. CDR3 coding DNA: TGTGCCAGCACCTTTAGCGGGGGTTACACCGGGGAGCTGTTTTTT. Full variable domain (missing parts from reference TRBV11-2 and TRBJ2-2): EAGVAQSPRYKIIEKRQSVAFWCNPISGHATLYWYQQILGQGPKLLIQFQNNGVVDDSQLPKDRFSAERLKGVDSTLKIQPAKLEDSAVYLCASTFSGGYTGELFFGEGSRLTVL.

This clone was seen a handful of times. The chain links TRBV6-2 or TRBV6-3 to TRBJ2-7; D is perhaps TRBD1 (6 bases). V lost 2 bases to trimming and J lost 2 bases, with 28 bases between them. This CDR3 is built from 20 residues. Germline CDR1 is MNHEY and CDR2 is SVGEGT. The CDR3 region has the DNA TGTGCCAGCAGTTACAATTCGCACAGGGCCGCAGCCTTCGGACCCTACGAGCAGTACTTC. Its translation: CASSYNSHRAAAFGPYEQYF.

The chain combines TRBV19 with TRBJ1-2; TRBD1 matches at 8 bases. This CDR3 is 17 amino acids long. V dropped 6 bases and J dropped 2; count of bases not matched to a gene: 14. The V gene's germline CDR1 is LNHDA and CDR2 SQIVND (reference sequence). CDR3 coding DNA: TGTGCCAGTAGGAATTCGGCAGGGGGCGAAAGAAACTATGGCTACACCTTC. Translation gives CASRNSAGGERNYGYTF. Combining the CDR3 with reference TRBV19 and TRBJ1-2 gives the whole variable domain DGGITQSPKYLFRKEGQNVTLSCEQNLNHDAMYWYRQDPGQGLRLIYYSQIVNDFQKGDIAEGYSVSREKKESFPLTVTSAQKNPTAFYLCASRNSAGGERNYGYTFGSGTRLTVV.

With respect to this clone: Relative to the germline gene, one junction end is altered; a read error may explain this. The CDR3 loop is CASKEGTSTDTQYF. The CDR3 nucleotides read TGTGCGAGTAAGGAGGGAACTAGCACAGATACGCAGTATTTT. The rearrangement joins TRBV19 to TRBJ2-3; possible D gene TRBD2, 6 bases. Germline V gives CDR1 LNHDA, CDR2 SQIVND (reference sequence). The length of the CDR3 is 14 residues.

This chain joins TRBV24-1 and TRBJ1-2; 10 bases agree with TRBD1. The junction had 2 bases not matched to a gene; V was cut back by 3 bases and J by 5 bases. Germline loops: CDR1 KGHDR, CDR2 SFDVKD. The CDR3 contains 14 residues. Written as DNA, the CDR3 is TGTGCCACCAGTGATGGGGACAGGGGATATGGCTACACCTTC. As protein: CATSDGDRGYGYTF.